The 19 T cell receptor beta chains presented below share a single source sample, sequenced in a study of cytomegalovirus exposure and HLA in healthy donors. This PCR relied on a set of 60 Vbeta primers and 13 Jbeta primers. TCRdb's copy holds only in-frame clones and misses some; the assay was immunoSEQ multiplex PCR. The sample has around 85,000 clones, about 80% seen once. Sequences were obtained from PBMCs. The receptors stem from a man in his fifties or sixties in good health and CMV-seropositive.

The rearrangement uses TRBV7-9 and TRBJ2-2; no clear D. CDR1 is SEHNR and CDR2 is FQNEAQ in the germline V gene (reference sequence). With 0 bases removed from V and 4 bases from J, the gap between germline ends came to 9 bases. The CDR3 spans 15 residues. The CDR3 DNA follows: TGTGCCAGCAGCTTAGCGCGGTCGGGCACCGGGGAGCTGTTTTTT. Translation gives CASSLARSGTGELFF.

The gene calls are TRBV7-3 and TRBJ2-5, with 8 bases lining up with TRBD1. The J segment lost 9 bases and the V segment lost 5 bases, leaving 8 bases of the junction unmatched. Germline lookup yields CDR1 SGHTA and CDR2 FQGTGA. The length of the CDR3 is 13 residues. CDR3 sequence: CASSRDRWSAQYF. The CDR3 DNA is TGTGCCAGCAGCCGGGACAGGTGGTCGGCCCAGTACTTC.

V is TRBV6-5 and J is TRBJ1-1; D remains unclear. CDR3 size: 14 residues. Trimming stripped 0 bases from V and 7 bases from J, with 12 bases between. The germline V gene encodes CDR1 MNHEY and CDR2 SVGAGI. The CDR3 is CASSYSIRTSEAFF. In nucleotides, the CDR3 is TGTGCCAGCAGTTACTCGATCAGAACCAGTGAAGCTTTCTTT.

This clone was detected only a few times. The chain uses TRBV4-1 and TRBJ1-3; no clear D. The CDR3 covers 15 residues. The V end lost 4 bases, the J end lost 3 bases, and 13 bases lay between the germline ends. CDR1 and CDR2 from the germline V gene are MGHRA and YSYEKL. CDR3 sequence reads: CASSPQEASGNTIYF. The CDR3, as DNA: TGCGCCAGCAGCCCCCAGGAGGCTAGTGGAAACACCATATATTTT.

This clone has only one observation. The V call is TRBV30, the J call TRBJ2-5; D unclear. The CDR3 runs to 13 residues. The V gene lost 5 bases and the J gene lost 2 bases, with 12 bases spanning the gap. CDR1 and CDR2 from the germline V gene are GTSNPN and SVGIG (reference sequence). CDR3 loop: CAWDRGSQETQYF. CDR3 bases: TGTGCCTGGGACCGCGGCAGTCAAGAGACCCAGTACTTC.

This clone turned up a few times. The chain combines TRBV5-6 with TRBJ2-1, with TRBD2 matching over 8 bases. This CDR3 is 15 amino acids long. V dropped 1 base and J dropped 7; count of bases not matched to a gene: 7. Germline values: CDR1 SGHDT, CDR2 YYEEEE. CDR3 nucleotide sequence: TGTGCCAGCAGCTTGCTCGGGAGGGCGGCAAATGAGCAGTTCTTC. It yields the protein CASSLLGRAANEQFF.

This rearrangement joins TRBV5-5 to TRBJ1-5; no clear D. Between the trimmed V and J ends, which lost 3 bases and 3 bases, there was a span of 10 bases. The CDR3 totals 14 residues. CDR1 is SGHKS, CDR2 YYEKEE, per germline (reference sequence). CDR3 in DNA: TGTGCCAGCAGCTGGGAGCAGGCCAATCAGCCCCAGCATTTT. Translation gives CASSWEQANQPQHF.

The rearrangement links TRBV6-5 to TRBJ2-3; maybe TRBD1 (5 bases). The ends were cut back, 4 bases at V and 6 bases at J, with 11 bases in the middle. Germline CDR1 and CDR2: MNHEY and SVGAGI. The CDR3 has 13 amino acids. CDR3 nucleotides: TGTGCCAGCAGTTTCAGGGAAGGGGATACGCAGTATTTT. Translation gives CASSFREGDTQYF.

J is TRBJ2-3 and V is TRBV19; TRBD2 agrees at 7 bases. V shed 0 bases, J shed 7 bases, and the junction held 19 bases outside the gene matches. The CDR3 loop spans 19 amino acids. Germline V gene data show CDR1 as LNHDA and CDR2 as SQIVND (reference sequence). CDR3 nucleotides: TGTGCCAGTAGTATAGACTCGACGGTGGGACTACGCCGCAGACATACGCAGTATTTT. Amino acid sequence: CASSIDSTVGLRRRHTQYF.

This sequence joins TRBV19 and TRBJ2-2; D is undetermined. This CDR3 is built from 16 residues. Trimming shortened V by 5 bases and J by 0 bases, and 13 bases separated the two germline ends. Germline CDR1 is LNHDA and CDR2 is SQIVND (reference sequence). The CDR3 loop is CASSLFSIANTGELFF. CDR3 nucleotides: TGTGCCAGTAGTCTCTTCTCTATTGCGAACACCGGGGAGCTGTTTTTT.

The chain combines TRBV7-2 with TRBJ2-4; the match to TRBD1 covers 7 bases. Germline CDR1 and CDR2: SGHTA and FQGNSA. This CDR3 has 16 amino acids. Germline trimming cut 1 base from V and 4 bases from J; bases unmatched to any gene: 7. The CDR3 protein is CASSLGGIRGKNIQYF. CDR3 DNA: TGTGCCAGCAGCTTAGGGGGAATCAGGGGGAAAAACATTCAGTACTTC.

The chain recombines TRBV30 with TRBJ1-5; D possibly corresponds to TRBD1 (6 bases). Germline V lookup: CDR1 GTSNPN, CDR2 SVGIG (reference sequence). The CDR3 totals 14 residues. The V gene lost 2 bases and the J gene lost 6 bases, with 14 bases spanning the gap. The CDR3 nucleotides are TGTGCCTGGAGTCGTGGGGGCGCGGGTCAGCCCCAGCATTTT. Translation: CAWSRGGAGQPQHF.

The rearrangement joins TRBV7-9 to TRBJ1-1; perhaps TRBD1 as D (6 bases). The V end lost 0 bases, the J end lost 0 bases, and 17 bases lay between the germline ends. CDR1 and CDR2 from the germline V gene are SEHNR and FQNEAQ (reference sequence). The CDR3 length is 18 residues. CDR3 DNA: TGTGCCAGCAGCTTAGCCTGGGACACCCGATCCATGAACACTGAAGCTTTCTTT. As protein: CASSLAWDTRSMNTEAFF.

For the CDR3, the DNA is TGTGCCACCGCGGCTCGGGGGGCCACTGAAGCTTTCTTT. It encodes CATAARGATEAFF. The V and J genes are TRBV19 and TRBJ1-1; D is possibly TRBD1 (6 bases). CDR1 LNHDA and CDR2 SQIVND come from the germline V gene (reference sequence). The CDR3 runs 13 residues. V dropped 10 bases and J dropped 4 bases, with 16 bases sitting between them.

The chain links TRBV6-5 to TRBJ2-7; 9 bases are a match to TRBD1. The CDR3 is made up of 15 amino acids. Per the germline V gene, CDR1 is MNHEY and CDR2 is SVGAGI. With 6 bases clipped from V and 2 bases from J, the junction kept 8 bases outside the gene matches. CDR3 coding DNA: TGTGCCAGCAGCGGACCGGGACAGGGAACCTACGAGCAGTACTTC. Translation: CASSGPGQGTYEQYF.

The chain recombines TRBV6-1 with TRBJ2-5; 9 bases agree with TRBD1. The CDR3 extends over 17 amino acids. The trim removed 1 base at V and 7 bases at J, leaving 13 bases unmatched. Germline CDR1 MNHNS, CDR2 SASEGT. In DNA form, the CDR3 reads TGTGCCAGCAGTGAAGGCGACTTCCGGACAGGGGTGGGGACCCAGTACTTC. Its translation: CASSEGDFRTGVGTQYF.

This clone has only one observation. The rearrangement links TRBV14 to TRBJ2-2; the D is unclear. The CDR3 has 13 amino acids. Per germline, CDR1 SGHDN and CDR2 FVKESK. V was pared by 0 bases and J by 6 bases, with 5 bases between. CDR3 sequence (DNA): TGTGCCAGCAGCCAAGACGAGGCCGGGGAGCTGTTTTTT. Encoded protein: CASSQDEAGELFF.

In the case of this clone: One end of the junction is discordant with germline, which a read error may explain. This CDR3 reads CASSEIGSGANGLTF. CDR3 nucleotides: TGTGCCAGCAGTGAAATCGGCTCTGGGGCCAACGGCCTGACTTTC. The chain recombines TRBV6-1 with TRBJ2-6, with D possibly being TRBD1 (5 bases). Germline V lookup: CDR1 MNHNS, CDR2 SASEGT. The CDR3 contains 15 residues.

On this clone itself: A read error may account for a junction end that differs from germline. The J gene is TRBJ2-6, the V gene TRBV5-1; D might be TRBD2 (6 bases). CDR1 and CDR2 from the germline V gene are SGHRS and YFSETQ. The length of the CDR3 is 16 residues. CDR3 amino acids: CASSLAPGVGANGLTF. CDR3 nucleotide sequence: TGCGCCAGCAGCTTGGCTCCGGGGGTAGGGGCCAACGGCCTGACTTTC.